This T cell receptor beta chain was documented in a study of cytotoxic CD8 clonotypes in ibrutinib-treated CLL. Study information: Sequenced samples delivered averages of 270,000 or so productive templates and roughly 94,000 productive rearrangements. Findings and caveats of the study: Measured clonality at baseline was greater than in age-matched healthy donors and tracked with circulating CD8+ T-cell counts. The study found clonality rose at ibrutinib response, then fell toward baseline at progression.

Trimming stripped 7 bases from V and 6 bases from J, with 13 bases between. From germline, CDR1 is ENHRY and CDR2 SYGVKD. The CDR3 spans 12 residues. Turning to this clone: The antigen remains unidentified.

The assay was immunoSEQ multiplex PCR, and TCRdb's table has in-frame clones only and misses some. This sample yields under 300,000 clones, of which around 77% are seen a single time; around 5.3% belongs to the top ten. The chain is built from TRBV10-3 and TRBJ2-7, with a weak D call TRBD2 (5 bases). Source: PBMCs, taken at disease progression, from a patient treated with ibrutinib. The TCR originated in a human donor with chronic lymphocytic leukemia. The CDR3 spells CAINRPGSEQYF. Written as DNA, the CDR3 is TGTGCCATCAATCGGCCGGGGAGCGAGCAGTACTTC.